This TCR beta chain was captured by sequencing in a study of CD8 T cells in ankylosing spondylitis. General study results and limits: A TCR beta motif of seven or eight highly homologous variants appeared characteristic of ankylosing spondylitis blood. In peripheral blood, disease-linked CD8+ clones occurred at relatively low frequencies. Previous work reported some of these motif variants in the synovial fluid and blood of reactive arthritis. Enrichment of disease-linked clones was reportedly significant in matched ankylosing spondylitis synovial fluid.

This clonotype was detected a few times. Its antigen is not identified. Scientists made TCR beta libraries using quantitative 5'-RACE with molecular barcodes. A single record per CDR3 protein comes from TCRdb applying MiXCR to the 5' RACE reads. The sample contains approximately 300,000 distinct CDR3 sequences, 7.5% to 9% of which appear only once. The V end was cut by 2 bases, the J end by 5 bases, with 17 bases between. The CDR3 spans 15 residues. The germline gives CDR1 SGHRS, CDR2 YFSETQ. Sequences were obtained from blood, either unsorted or a sorted T cell fraction (not recorded which). This receptor was identified in a male donor with ankylosing spondylitis. This sequence joins TRBV5-1 and TRBJ2-7; D unresolved. The CDR3 loop is CASSFDVPTRDEQYF. Written as DNA, the CDR3 is TGCGCCAGCAGCTTCGACGTTCCGACCCGCGACGAGCAGTACTTC.